This T cell receptor (beta chain) was sequenced in a study of T cells in Graves' hyperthyroidism and ophthalmopathy. RNA transcripts yielded amplified TCR beta CDR3 regions. A set of HTBI primers served as the primers for a first-round RT-PCR of the TCR CDR3. MiXCR, applied by TCRdb to the multiplex PCR reads, yields one record per CDR3 protein. The table includes a few hundred thousand distinct CDR3 sequences, about a sixth detected once. Lactation, pregnancy, other autoimmune disease or uncontrolled infection excluded patients. The germline V and J ends were trimmed by 3 bases and 4 bases, with 15 bases remaining between them. The germline V gene has CDR1 DFQATT and CDR2 SNEGSKA (reference sequence). The CDR3 length is 14 residues. In this sample, this clonotype turned up many times.

This chain connects TRBV20-1 to TRBJ1-2; D is uncertain. Material for sequencing was blood. This clonotype originated in a woman aged 40 to 50 with Graves' ophthalmopathy. The CDR3 sequence: CSASTRFAPYGYTF. CDR3 nucleotide sequence: TGCAGTGCTAGTACCAGGTTTGCTCCCTATGGCTACACCTTC.